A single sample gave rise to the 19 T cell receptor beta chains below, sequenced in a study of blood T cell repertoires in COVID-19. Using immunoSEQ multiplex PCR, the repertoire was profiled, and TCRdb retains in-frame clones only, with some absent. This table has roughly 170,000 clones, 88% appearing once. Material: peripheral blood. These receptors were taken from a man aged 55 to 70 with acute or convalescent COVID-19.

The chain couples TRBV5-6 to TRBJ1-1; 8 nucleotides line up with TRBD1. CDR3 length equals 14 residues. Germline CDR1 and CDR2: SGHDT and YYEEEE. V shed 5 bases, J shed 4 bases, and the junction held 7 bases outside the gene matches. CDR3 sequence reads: CASSTGTGVTEAFF. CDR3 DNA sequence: TGTGCCAGCAGTACTGGGACAGGTGTCACTGAAGCTTTCTTT.

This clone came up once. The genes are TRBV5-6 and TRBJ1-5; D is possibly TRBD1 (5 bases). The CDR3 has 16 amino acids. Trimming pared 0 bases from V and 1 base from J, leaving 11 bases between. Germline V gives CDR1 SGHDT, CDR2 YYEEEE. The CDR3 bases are TGTGCCAGCAGCTTGGACCGCCGGGGGAGCAATCAGCCCCAGCATTTT. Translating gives CASSLDRRGSNQPQHF.

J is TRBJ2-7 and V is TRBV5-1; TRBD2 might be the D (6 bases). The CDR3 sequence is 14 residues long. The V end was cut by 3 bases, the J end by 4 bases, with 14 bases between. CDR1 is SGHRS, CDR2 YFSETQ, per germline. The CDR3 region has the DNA TGCGCCAGCAGCTCGGTCGGGGGATTGTACGAGCAGTACTTC. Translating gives CASSSVGGLYEQYF.

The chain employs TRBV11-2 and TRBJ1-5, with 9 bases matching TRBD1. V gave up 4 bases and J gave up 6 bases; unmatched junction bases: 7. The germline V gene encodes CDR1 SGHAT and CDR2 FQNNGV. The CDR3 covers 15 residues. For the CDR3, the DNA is TGTGCCAGCAGCTCGGGACAGGGAGGAAGTCAGCCCCAGCATTTT. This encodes CASSSGQGGSQPQHF.

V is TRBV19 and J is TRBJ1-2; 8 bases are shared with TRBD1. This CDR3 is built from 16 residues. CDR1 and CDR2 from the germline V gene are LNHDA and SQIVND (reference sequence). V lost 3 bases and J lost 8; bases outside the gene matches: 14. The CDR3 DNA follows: TGTGCCAGTAGTATCCCTCGGCAGGGGGCATGGAGGGGCTACACCTTC. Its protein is CASSIPRQGAWRGYTF.

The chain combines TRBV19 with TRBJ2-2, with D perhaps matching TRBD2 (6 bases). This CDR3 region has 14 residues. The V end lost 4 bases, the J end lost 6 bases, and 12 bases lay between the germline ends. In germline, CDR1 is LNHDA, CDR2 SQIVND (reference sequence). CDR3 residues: CASSTVQRAGELFF. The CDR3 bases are TGTGCCAGTAGTACGGTTCAGCGGGCCGGGGAGCTGTTTTTT. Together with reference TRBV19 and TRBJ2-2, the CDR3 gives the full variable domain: DGGITQSPKYLFRKEGQNVTLSCEQNLNHDAMYWYRQDPGQGLRLIYYSQIVNDFQKGDIAEGYSVSREKKESFPLTVTSAQKNPTAFYLCASSTVQRAGELFFGEGSRLTVL.

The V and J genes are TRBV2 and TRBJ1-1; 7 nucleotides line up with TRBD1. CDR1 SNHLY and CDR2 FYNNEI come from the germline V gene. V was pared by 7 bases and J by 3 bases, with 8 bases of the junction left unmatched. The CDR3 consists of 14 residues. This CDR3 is CASKGAQGYTEAFF. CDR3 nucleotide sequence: TGTGCCAGCAAGGGGGCCCAGGGGTACACTGAAGCTTTCTTT.

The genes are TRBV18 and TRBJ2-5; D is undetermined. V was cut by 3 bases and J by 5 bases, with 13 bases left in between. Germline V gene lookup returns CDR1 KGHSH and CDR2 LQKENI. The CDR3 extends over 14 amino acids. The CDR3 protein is CASSPLVSMETQYF. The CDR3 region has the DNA TGTGCCAGCTCACCTCTAGTGAGTATGGAGACCCAGTACTTC.

As DNA, the CDR3 is TGTGCCAGCAGTCCCGGCGGGTGGGACTTCGGCTACACCTTC. Protein sequence: CASSPGGWDFGYTF. The chain couples TRBV27 to TRBJ1-2, with a weak D call TRBD1 (5 bases). The ends were cut back, 5 bases at V and 8 bases at J, with 18 bases in the middle. Germline CDR1 is MNHEY and CDR2 is SMNVEV (reference sequence). This CDR3 is built from 14 residues.

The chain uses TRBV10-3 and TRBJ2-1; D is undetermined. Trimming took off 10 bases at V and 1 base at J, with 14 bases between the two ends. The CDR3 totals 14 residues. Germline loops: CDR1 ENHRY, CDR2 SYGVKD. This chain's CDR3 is CATIAGGSYNEQFF. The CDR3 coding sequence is TGTGCCACCATCGCCGGCGGTTCCTACAATGAGCAGTTCTTC.

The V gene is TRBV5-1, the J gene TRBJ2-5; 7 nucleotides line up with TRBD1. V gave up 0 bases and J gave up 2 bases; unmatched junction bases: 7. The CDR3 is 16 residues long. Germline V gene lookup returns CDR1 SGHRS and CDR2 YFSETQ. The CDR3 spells CASSLAADRYQETQYF. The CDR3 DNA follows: TGCGCCAGCAGCTTGGCAGCGGACAGGTATCAAGAGACCCAGTACTTC.

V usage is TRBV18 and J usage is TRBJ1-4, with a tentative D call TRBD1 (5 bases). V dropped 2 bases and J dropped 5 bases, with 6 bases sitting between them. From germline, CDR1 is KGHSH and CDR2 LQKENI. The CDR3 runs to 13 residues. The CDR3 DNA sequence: TGTGCCAGCTCACCAGGGGCCAATGAAAAACTGTTTTTT. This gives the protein CASSPGANEKLFF.

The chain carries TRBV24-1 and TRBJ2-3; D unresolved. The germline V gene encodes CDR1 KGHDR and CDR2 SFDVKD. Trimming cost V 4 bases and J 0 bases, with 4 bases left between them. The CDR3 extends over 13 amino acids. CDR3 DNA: TGTGCCACCAGTGACCCGAGCACAGATACGCAGTATTTT. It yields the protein CATSDPSTDTQYF.

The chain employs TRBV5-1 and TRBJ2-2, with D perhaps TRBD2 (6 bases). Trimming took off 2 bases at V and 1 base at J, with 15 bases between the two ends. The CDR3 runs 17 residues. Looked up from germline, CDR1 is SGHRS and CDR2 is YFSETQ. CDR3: CASSLVMGTVNTGELFF. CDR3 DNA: TGCGCCAGCAGCTTAGTAATGGGGACTGTGAACACCGGGGAGCTGTTTTTT.

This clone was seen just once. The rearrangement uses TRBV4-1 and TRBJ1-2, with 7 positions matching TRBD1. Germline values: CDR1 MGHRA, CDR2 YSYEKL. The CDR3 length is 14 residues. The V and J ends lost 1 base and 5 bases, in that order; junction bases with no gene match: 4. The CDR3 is CASSQVSTGYGYTF. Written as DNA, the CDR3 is TGCGCCAGCAGCCAAGTTTCGACAGGGTATGGCTACACCTTC.

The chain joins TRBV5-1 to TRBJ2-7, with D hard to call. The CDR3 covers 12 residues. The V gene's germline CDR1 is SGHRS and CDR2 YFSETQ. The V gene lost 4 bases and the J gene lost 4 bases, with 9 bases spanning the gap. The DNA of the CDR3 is TGCGCCAGCAGCCTAGAGATGTACGAGCAGTACTTC. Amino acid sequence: CASSLEMYEQYF.

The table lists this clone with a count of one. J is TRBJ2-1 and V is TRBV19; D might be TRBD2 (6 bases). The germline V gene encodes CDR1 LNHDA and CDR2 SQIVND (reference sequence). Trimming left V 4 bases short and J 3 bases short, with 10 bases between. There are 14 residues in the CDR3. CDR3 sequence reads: CASSSGTVYNEQFF. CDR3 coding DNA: TGTGCCAGTAGTAGCGGGACCGTCTACAATGAGCAGTTCTTC.

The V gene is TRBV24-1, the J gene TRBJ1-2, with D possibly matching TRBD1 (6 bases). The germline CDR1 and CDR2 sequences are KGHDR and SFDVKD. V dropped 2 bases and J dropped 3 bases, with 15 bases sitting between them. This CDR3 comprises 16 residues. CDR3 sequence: CATSDSYRTADYGYTF. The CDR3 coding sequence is TGTGCCACCAGTGATTCGTATAGGACAGCAGACTATGGCTACACCTTC.

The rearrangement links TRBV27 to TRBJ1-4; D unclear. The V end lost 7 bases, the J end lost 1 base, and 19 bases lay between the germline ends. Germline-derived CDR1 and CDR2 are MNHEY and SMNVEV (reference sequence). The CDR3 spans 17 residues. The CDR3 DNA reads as TGTGCCAGCACCCACTTAGCCCAAGGTGGAACTAATGAAAAACTGTTTTTT. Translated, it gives CASTHLAQGGTNEKLFF.